This TCR beta chain was profiled in a study of T cells in Graves' hyperthyroidism and ophthalmopathy. Broader study findings: It was a median 6.5 months before onset that the model predicted ophthalmopathy.

The V gene lost 5 bases and the J gene lost 1 base, with 15 bases spanning the gap. CDR3 size: 16 residues. Germline values: CDR1 MDHEN, CDR2 SYDVKM. This clonotype was counted ten times or more. Its cognate antigen is unknown. RNA transcripts provided the source from which TCR beta CDR3 regions were amplified. HTBI primers were employed in a first-round RT-PCR of the TCR CDR3. TCRdb reprocessed the multiplex PCR reads with MiXCR, giving one entry per CDR3 protein. The sample lists a few hundred thousand distinct CDR3 sequences, over 10% seen once, with roughly 8.3% in the top ten. The chain couples TRBV28 to TRBJ2-1; D call uncertain. The sample comprised blood. This sequence was found in a woman younger than 30 with Graves' hyperthyroidism. The CDR3, as DNA: TGTGCCAGCAGTGCCGGGCAGACCCTGTCCTACAATGAGCAGTTCTTC. Its protein is CASSAGQTLSYNEQFF.